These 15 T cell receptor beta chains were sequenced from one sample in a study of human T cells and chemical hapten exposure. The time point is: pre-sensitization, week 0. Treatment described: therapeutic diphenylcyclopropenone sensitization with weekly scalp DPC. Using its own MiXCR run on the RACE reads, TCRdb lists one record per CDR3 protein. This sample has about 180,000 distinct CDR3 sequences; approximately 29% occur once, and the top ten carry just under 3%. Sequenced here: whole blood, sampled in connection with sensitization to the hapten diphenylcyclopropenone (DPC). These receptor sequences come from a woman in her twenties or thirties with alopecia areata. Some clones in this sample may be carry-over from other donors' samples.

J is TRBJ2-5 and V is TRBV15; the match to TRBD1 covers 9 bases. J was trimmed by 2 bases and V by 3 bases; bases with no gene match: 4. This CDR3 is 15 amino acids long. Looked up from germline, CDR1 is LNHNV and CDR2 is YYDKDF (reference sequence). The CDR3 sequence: CATSSDRGRQETQYF. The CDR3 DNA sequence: TGTGCCACCAGCAGCGACAGGGGGAGGCAAGAGACCCAGTACTTC.

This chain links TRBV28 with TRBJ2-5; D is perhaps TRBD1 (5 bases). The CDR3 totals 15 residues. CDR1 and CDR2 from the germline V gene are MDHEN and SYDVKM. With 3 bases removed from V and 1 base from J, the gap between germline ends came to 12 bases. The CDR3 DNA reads TGTGCCAGCAGTTTGCCGCGACAGCGCCAAGAGACCCAGTACTTC. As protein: CASSLPRQRQETQYF.

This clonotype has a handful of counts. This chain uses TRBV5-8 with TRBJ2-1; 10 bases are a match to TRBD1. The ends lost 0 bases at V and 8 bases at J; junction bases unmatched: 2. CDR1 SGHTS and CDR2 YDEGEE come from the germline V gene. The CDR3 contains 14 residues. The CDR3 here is CASSLGQGADEQFF. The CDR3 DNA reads TGTGCCAGCAGCTTGGGACAGGGGGCAGATGAGCAGTTCTTC.

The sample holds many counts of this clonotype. The DNA for the CDR3 is TGTGCCAGCAGTGAATGGACTGAAGCTTTCTTT. Translated: CASSEWTEAFF. The V call is TRBV6-1, the J call TRBJ1-1; no clear D gene. Trimming cost V 2 bases and J 5 bases, with 3 bases left between them. Germline assignment: CDR1 MNHNS and CDR2 SASEGT. The CDR3 sequence is 11 residues long.

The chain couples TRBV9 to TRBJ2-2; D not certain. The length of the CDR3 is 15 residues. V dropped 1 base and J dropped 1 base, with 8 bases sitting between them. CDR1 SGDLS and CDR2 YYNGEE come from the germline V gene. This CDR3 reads CASSVMPVNTGELFF. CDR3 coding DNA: TGTGCCAGCAGCGTAATGCCCGTGAACACCGGGGAGCTGTTTTTT. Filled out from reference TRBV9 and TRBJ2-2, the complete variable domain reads DSGVTQTPKHLITATGQRVTLRCSPRSGDLSVYWYQQSLDQGLQFLIQYYNGEERAKGNILERFSAQQFPDLHSELNLSSLELGDSALYFCASSVMPVNTGELFFGEGSRLTVL.

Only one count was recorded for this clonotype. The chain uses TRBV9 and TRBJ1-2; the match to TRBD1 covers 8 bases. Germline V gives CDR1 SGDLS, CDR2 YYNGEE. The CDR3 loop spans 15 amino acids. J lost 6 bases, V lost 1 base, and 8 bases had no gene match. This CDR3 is CASSVSPVQGDGYTF. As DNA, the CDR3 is TGTGCCAGCAGCGTATCTCCGGTACAGGGGGATGGCTACACCTTC.

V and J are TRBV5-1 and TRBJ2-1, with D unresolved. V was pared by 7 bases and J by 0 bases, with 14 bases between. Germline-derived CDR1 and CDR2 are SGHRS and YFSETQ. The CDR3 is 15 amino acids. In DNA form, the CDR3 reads TGCGCCAGCGCGGTGAGTCCGAGCTCCTACAATGAGCAGTTCTTC. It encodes CASAVSPSSYNEQFF.

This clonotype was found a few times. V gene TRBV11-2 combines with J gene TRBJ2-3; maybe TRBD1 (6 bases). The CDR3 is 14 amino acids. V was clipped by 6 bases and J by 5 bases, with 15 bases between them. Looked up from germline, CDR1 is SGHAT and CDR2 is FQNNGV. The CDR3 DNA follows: TGTGCCAGCAGTTTAACAGGGAATCGAGATACGCAGTATTTT. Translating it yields CASSLTGNRDTQYF. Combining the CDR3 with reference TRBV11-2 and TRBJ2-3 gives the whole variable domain EAGVAQSPRYKIIEKRQSVAFWCNPISGHATLYWYQQILGQGPKLLIQFQNNGVVDDSQLPKDRFSAERLKGVDSTLKIQPAKLEDSAVYLCASSLTGNRDTQYFGPGTRLTVL.

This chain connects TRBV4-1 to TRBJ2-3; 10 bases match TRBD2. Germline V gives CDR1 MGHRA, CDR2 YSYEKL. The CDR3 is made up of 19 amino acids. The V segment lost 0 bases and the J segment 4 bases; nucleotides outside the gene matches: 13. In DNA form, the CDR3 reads TGCGCCAGCAGCCAAGACAATATAGAGGCTAGCGGGAGCTCAGATACGCAGTATTTT. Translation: CASSQDNIEASGSSDTQYF.

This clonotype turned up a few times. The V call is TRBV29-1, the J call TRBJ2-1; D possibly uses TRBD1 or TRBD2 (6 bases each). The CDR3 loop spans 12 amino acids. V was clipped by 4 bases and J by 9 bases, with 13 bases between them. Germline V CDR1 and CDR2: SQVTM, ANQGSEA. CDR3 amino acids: CSVGRGIGEQFF. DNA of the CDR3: TGCAGCGTTGGGAGGGGGATAGGTGAGCAGTTCTTC.

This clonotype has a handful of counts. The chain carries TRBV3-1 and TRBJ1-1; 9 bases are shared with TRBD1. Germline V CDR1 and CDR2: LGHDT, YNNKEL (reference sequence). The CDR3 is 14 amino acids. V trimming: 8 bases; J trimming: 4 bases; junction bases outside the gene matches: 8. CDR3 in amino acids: CASGLQGALTEAFF. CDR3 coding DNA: TGTGCCAGCGGGCTACAGGGGGCACTCACTGAAGCTTTCTTT.

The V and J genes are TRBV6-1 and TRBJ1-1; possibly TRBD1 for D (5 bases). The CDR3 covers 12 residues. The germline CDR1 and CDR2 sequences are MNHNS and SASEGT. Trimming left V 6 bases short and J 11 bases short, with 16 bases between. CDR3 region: CASRGVGWGAFF. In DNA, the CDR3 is TGTGCCAGCAGGGGGGTTGGGTGGGGCGCTTTCTTT.

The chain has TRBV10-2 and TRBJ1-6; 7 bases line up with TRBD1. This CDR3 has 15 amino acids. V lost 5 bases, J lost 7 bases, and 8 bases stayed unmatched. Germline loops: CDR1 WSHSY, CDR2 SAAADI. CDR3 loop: CASSSLQGRNSPLHF. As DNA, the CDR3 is TGCGCCAGCAGTTCTTTACAGGGGCGGAATTCACCCCTCCACTTT.

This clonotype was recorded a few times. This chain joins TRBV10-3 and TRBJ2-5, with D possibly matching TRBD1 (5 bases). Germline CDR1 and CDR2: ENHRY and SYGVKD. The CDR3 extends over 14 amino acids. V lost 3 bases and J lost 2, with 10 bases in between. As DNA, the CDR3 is TGTGCCATCAGTGATTCAAGGGGACAAGAGACCCAGTACTTC. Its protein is CAISDSRGQETQYF.

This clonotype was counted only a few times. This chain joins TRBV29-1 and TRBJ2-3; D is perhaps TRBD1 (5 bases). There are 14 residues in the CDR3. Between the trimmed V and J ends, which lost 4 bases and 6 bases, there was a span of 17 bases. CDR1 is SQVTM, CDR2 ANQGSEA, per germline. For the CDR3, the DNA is TGCAGCGTTGCCCCGGGCCAGGGCAGGGATACGCAGTATTTT. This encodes CSVAPGQGRDTQYF.